This T cell receptor beta chain appears in the sequencing data of a study of blood T cells in healthy people across ages. Concerning this clonotype: Its antigen is currently unknown.

A sample-barcoded 5' primer and a J-beta primer mix were used in a second PCR of about 7 to 12 cycles. Each cDNA molecule received a tag from a template-switch adaptor that had 12 random nucleotides. The study obtained at least 2.5 million CDR3-containing paired-end reads from every sample. TCRdb passed the 5' RACE reads through MiXCR, listing each CDR3 protein once. The sample consists of about 1.6 million distinct CDR3 sequences, around 35% of them appearing once. Notes on the study in general: The study found more naive CD4+ cells and higher diversity in long-lived than aged donors. Measured against age, TCR beta diversity per million T cells decreased in a roughly linear manner.

This CDR3 is built from 15 residues. The germline CDR1 and CDR2 sequences are SGDLS and YYNGEE. With 0 bases clipped from V and 3 bases from J, the junction kept 5 bases outside the gene matches. The TCR was taken from a woman aged 25 to 45 in good health. Material: blood. The chain recombines TRBV9 with TRBJ1-2; 7 nucleotides agree with TRBD1. The CDR3 DNA follows: TGTGCCAGCAGCGTAGGGGACAGCACAGACTATGGCTACACCTTC. It encodes CASSVGDSTDYGYTF. The full variable domain, rest sourced from reference TRBV9 and TRBJ1-2, is DSGVTQTPKHLITATGQRVTLRCSPRSGDLSVYWYQQSLDQGLQFLIQYYNGEERAKGNILERFSAQQFPDLHSELNLSSLELGDSALYFCASSVGDSTDYGYTFGSGTRLTVV.